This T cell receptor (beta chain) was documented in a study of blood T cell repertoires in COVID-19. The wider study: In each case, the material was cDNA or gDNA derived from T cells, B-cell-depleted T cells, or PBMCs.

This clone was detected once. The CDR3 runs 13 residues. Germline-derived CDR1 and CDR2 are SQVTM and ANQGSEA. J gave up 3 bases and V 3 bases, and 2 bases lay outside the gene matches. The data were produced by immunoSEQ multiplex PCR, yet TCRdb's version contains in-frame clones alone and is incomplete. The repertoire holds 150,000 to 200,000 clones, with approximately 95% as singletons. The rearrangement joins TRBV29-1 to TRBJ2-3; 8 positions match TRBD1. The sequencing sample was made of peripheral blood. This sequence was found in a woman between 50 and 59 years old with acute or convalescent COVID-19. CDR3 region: CSVETGVTDTQYF. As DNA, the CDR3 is TGCAGCGTTGAGACAGGGGTGACAGATACGCAGTATTTT.